The 18 T cell receptor beta chains presented below share a single source sample, sequenced in a study of human T cells and chemical hapten exposure (dated by TCRdb to about 2021). The library was made by RACE. The sequencer listed for this sample is NextSeq 500. TCRdb trimmed the raw reads at Q25, called clones with MiXCR and kept productive beta chains. Merged by CDR3 protein, the rows form single entries marked with the most common genes and DNA. For this sample the table gives nearly 350,000 distinct CDR3 sequences, of which about 7% were detected only once. The top ten constitute 8.4% of the sample. Per the publication, the time point label means: patch test 1, 2 weeks after DPC sensitization. According to the study, the label for this sample's treatment or condition signals: therapeutic diphenylcyclopropenone sensitization with weekly scalp DPC. The sample consisted of whole blood, taken in connection with sensitization to the hapten diphenylcyclopropenone (DPC). Every receptor here comes from a woman between 18 and 29 years old with alopecia areata. Some clones in this sample may be carry-over from other donors' samples.

This clonotype came up a few times. The genes are TRBV20-1 and TRBJ1-2; D not certain. The CDR3 contains 14 residues. The V gene lost 0 bases and the J gene lost 5 bases, with 13 bases spanning the gap. Germline values: CDR1 DFQATT, CDR2 SNEGSKA (reference sequence). The CDR3 loop is CSARDRRELYGYTF. The CDR3 DNA sequence: TGCAGTGCTAGAGATCGAAGAGAACTATATGGCTACACCTTC.

CDR3 sequence: CASSSGGASDSNMHSPLHF. In DNA form, the CDR3 reads TGTGCCAGCAGTTCGGGGGGCGCATCGGACTCAAATATGCATTCACCCCTCCACTTT. This chain uses TRBV28 with TRBJ1-6; a weak D match, TRBD1 (6 bases). Trimming took 4 bases from V and 8 from J, leaving 27 bases between them. Germline assignment: CDR1 MDHEN and CDR2 SYDVKM. The CDR3 is made up of 19 amino acids.

The chain is built from TRBV6-5 and TRBJ2-3, with 8 bases aligning to TRBD2. Germline CDR1 and CDR2: MNHEY and SVGAGI. The CDR3 is made up of 15 amino acids. V was clipped by 5 bases and J by 0 bases; unmatched bases: 4. CDR3 DNA sequence: TGTGCCAGCAGTCGCGGGGGGCGAAGCACAGATACGCAGTATTTT. This codes for CASSRGGRSTDTQYF.

This clonotype has just a few counts. The rearrangement links TRBV14 to TRBJ1-1; maybe TRBD1 (5 bases). V was trimmed by 4 bases and J by 5 bases, leaving 17 bases between them. There are 15 residues in the CDR3. Germline V gene data show CDR1 as SGHDN and CDR2 as FVKESK. CDR3 in amino acids: CASSPFGEGRTEAFF. CDR3 DNA: TGTGCCAGCAGCCCCTTCGGGGAGGGGAGAACTGAAGCTTTCTTT.

In this sample, this clonotype turned up a few times. V usage is TRBV28 and J usage is TRBJ2-7, with TRBD1 matching over 7 bases. J lost 0 bases, V lost 10 bases, and 9 bases had no gene match. Germline V gives CDR1 MDHEN, CDR2 SYDVKM. The CDR3 contains 14 residues. CDR3 bases: TGTGCCATCCTTTCCGGGACAGCCTCCTACGAGCAGTACTTC. Translation gives CAILSGTASYEQYF.

This chain links TRBV11-3 with TRBJ2-6, with unresolved D. CDR1 and CDR2 from the germline V gene are SGHNT and YENEEA. The CDR3 loop spans 14 amino acids. Deletions cut 5 bases from V and 2 bases from J, with 7 bases between. The CDR3 reads CASSPRPGANVLTF. The CDR3 DNA reads TGTGCCAGCAGCCCACGGCCTGGGGCCAACGTCCTGACTTTC. The entire variable domain, with the rest obtained from reference TRBV11-3 and TRBJ2-6, is as follows: EAGVVQSPRYKIIEKKQPVAFWCNPISGHNTLYWYLQNLGQGPELLIRYENEEAVDDSQLPKDRFSAERLKGVDSTLKIQPAELGDSAVYLCASSPRPGANVLTFGAGSRLTVL.

This clonotype appeared a few times. V and J are TRBV20-1 and TRBJ2-3, with a possible D match to TRBD2 (5 bases). The CDR3 consists of 16 residues. The V gene lost 0 bases and the J gene lost 3 bases, with 16 bases spanning the gap. The V gene's germline CDR1 is DFQATT and CDR2 SNEGSKA (reference sequence). CDR3 region: CSARDSLARLTDTQYF. CDR3 nucleotides: TGCAGTGCTAGAGATAGCCTAGCCCGGTTGACAGATACGCAGTATTTT.

Only a few counts were recorded for this clonotype. This chain connects TRBV29-1 to TRBJ1-2; the match to TRBD1 covers 9 bases. Germline lookup yields CDR1 SQVTM and CDR2 ANQGSEA. This CDR3 has 15 amino acids. V lost 0 bases, J lost 6 bases, and 8 bases stayed unmatched. CDR3 DNA sequence: TGCAGCGTTGAAGACCCACAGGGGGCGATGGATGGCTACACCTTC. It yields the protein CSVEDPQGAMDGYTF. The whole variable domain, filled in from reference TRBV29-1 and TRBJ1-2, reads SAVISQKPSRDICQRGTSLTIQCQVDSQVTMMFWYRQQPGQSLTLIATANQGSEATYESGFVIDKFPISRPNLTFSTLTVSNMSPEDSSIYLCSVEDPQGAMDGYTFGSGTRLTVV.

This clonotype came up a few times. The J gene is TRBJ2-5, the V gene TRBV6-5, with TRBD1 identical over 11 bases. The germline gives CDR1 MNHEY, CDR2 SVGAGI. The CDR3 has 16 amino acids. V shed 0 bases, J shed 4 bases, and the junction held 4 bases outside the gene matches. The CDR3 nucleotides are TGTGCCAGCAGTTACTCCGCCGGGACAGGGGGAGAGACCCAGTACTTC. Amino acids: CASSYSAGTGGETQYF.

V is TRBV12-3 or TRBV12-4 and J is TRBJ1-6, with a possible D match to TRBD1 (5 bases). Trimming cost V 2 bases and J 6 bases, with 11 bases left between them. This CDR3 is built from 15 residues. The chain's CDR3 is CASSLWGAGNSPLHF. The CDR3 DNA sequence: TGTGCCAGCAGTTTATGGGGCGCGGGTAATTCACCCCTCCACTTT.

The gene calls are TRBV27 and TRBJ2-3; no firm D call. This CDR3 spans 15 amino acids. Germline V gene sequence: CDR1 MNHEY, CDR2 SMNVEV (reference sequence). V lost 0 bases and J 4 bases, leaving 11 bases between the germline ends. CDR3 region: CASSLSSGLPDTQYF. CDR3 nucleotides: TGTGCCAGCAGTTTATCTTCTGGGTTACCAGATACGCAGTATTTT.

This clonotype was seen a few times. The chain carries TRBV7-9 and TRBJ2-3, with D hard to call. Trimming cost V 0 bases and J 0 bases, with 7 bases left between them. Germline lookup yields CDR1 SEHNR and CDR2 FQNEAQ (reference sequence). The CDR3 is made up of 15 amino acids. CDR3 nucleotide sequence: TGTGCCAGCAGCTTAGCGGACGGAAGCACAGATACGCAGTATTTT. Its translation is CASSLADGSTDTQYF.

This clonotype was observed many times. This rearrangement joins TRBV20-1 to TRBJ2-1, with 7 positions matching TRBD2. Germline V gene sequence: CDR1 DFQATT, CDR2 SNEGSKA (reference sequence). The CDR3 length is 15 residues. V lost 4 bases, J lost 3 bases, and 9 bases stayed unmatched. The CDR3 DNA sequence: TGCAGTGCTACTATGAGCGGGGTCTTCTACAATGAGCAGTTCTTC. As protein: CSATMSGVFYNEQFF.

The CDR3 sequence: CASRRAGTGSVEQFF. In nucleotides, the CDR3 is TGTGCCAGCAGGAGAGCCGGGACAGGGTCGGTTGAGCAGTTCTTC. The genes are TRBV2 and TRBJ2-1, with TRBD1 identical over 9 bases. This CDR3 is 15 amino acids long. The ends lost 6 bases at V and 9 bases at J; junction bases unmatched: 12. CDR1 is SNHLY and CDR2 is FYNNEI in the germline V gene.

A few counts support this clonotype. The chain joins TRBV7-2 to TRBJ1-4, with TRBD1 as a possible D gene (6 bases). Germline loops: CDR1 SGHTA, CDR2 FQGNSA. Trimming cost V 3 bases and J 2 bases, with 22 bases left between them. This CDR3 spans 19 amino acids. CDR3 in DNA: TGTGCCAGCAGCTTCCCACCAGAGCTGGGGGGCGCGACTAATGAAAAACTGTTTTTT. Protein product: CASSFPPELGGATNEKLFF.

There are a few counts of this clonotype. The chain uses TRBV6-1 and TRBJ1-2; possible D gene TRBD1, 5 bases. Deletions cut 5 bases from V and 2 bases from J, with 18 bases between. The CDR3 runs to 16 residues. Germline V gene data show CDR1 as MNHNS and CDR2 as SASEGT. The CDR3 sequence: CASSKQEVGPNYGYTF. In DNA form, the CDR3 reads TGTGCCAGCAGTAAACAGGAGGTAGGACCAAACTATGGCTACACCTTC.

This clonotype was seen a handful of times. The J gene is TRBJ1-3, the V gene TRBV6-1; perhaps TRBD1 as D (5 bases). The CDR3 totals 17 residues. Trimming removed 6 bases from V and 0 bases from J, with 18 bases in between. Looked up from germline, CDR1 is MNHNS and CDR2 is SASEGT. This chain's CDR3 is CASRGVWSLSSGNTIYF. CDR3 coding DNA: TGTGCCAGCAGGGGGGTTTGGAGTTTGAGCTCTGGAAACACCATATATTTT.

There are many counts of this clonotype. The chain joins TRBV5-1 to TRBJ2-6; TRBD1 aligns across 7 bases. The germline CDR1 and CDR2 sequences are SGHRS and YFSETQ. CDR3 size: 18 residues. V shed 4 bases, J shed 0 bases, and the junction held 10 bases outside the gene matches. The DNA of the CDR3 is TGCGCCAGCAGCAGAACCGGGACAGCCCTCTCTGGGGCCAACGTCCTGACTTTC. It encodes CASSRTGTALSGANVLTF.